This TCR beta chain stems from a study of human T cells and chemical hapten exposure (dated by TCRdb to the early 2020s). Describing the broader study: For sensitization, 2% DPC in acetone was applied to a 2 cm by 2 cm area of upper inner arm skin. Weekly therapeutic DPC doses were additionally applied to the scalp of patients throughout the roughly 25-week study period. Alopecia areata with under or over 50% scalp involvement, alopecia totalis and alopecia universalis were represented in the patient cohort, which was mostly female. Patch tests used Finn chambers with 0.01% DPC on the upper back, scored after 6 days by International Contact Dermatitis Research Group standards. Blood was sampled from patients pre-sensitization (week 0) and at 2, 6 and about 24 weeks after DPC sensitization. About 27 alopecia patients gave blood for TCR sequencing at one to four time points (pre-sensitization, 2, 6 and 24 weeks). Libraries were combined into a pool for sequencing, and differences in TCR yield between samples came mainly from small differences in library volumes within the pool. This study followed changes in the peripheral blood TCR repertoire in vivo during primary and secondary sensitization of alopecia patients to the hapten diphenylcyclopropenone (DPC). Overall study results and their limits: No change with DPC sensitization was found in the number of TCRs above 1 in 1000 frequency, and no evidence of global repertoire structure alterations was found. The number of PT1 expanded TCRs positively correlated with patch test score, significant at thresholds 8, 16 and 32 but not 4. After repeated subsampling, changes were observed in the strength of the expansion versus patch-test correlation and in the threshold at which the correlation became significant. Significantly more large CDR3 similarity clusters were formed by expanded TCRs than by pre-sensitization or healthy control sets, consistent with antigen-driven responses. Alopecia, a presumed autoimmune disease, was present in all patients, so the immune response of the patients might differ from that of healthy individuals.

Many counts were recorded for this clonotype. No cognate antigen has been identified for it. No much larger clone exists at a distance of one base, and base qualities are not known. The library was produced with RACE. For sequencing, a NextSeq 500 was employed. During library preparation, unique molecular identifiers were attached to individual cDNA molecules so that TCRs could be counted quantitatively and reproducibly. Each blood RNA sample was used to sequence both TCR alpha and TCR beta chains. The original methods were these. A median of about 100,000 TCRs per sample was observed, with a range of about 20,000 to 750,000. V, J and CDR3 annotation of the TCR reads was carried out using the Decombinator software suite. For PS versus PT1 abundance plots, all samples were subsampled to the same number of TCRs (28,000). Expanded TCRs were defined as absent before sensitization and observed at least eight times at the 2-week time point. TCRdb applied fastp at Q25 and MiXCR to the public reads, then kept only in-frame beta chains. When rows share a CDR3 protein, they turn into one entry using the most common DNA and genes. It is TCRdb's table, rather than the study itself, that gives the V and J calls and clone size. Here the sample has 70,000 to 100,000 distinct CDR3 sequences; about 6.8% occur a single time. Clones ranked in the top ten supply roughly 1.6% of the sample.

Read against the paper, the sample's time point label means: patch test 1, 2 weeks after DPC sensitization. The sample's treatment or condition label is to be understood as: therapeutic diphenylcyclopropenone sensitization with weekly scalp DPC. Blood at each patch-test visit was drawn before the patch test was applied. To be eligible, patients had to be aged 18 to 70, diagnosed with alopecia and judged suitable for DPC therapy, while pregnant patients were excluded. Total RNA was extracted from unfractionated whole blood collected in Tempus Blood RNA tubes. V and J lose 4 bases and 8 bases, and a span of 11 bases separates them. CDR1 and CDR2 are read off the germline V gene (reference sequence) as DFQATT and SNEGSKA. The cysteine opens and the phenylalanine closes a CDR3 of 12 amino acids. The only DNA kept is the CDR3, 36 bases in frame from the first base.

Sequences were derived from whole blood, sampled in connection with sensitization to the hapten diphenylcyclopropenone (DPC). The source is a woman under 40 with alopecia areata. Some clones in this sample may be carry-over from other donors' samples. The sequence is built from TRBV20-1 and TRBJ1-4; a tentative D call is TRBD1 (5 bases match). CDR3 protein: CSATQGGEKLFF. At the DNA level, the sequence is TGCAGTGCTACGCAGGGCGGCGAAAAACTGTTTTTT.